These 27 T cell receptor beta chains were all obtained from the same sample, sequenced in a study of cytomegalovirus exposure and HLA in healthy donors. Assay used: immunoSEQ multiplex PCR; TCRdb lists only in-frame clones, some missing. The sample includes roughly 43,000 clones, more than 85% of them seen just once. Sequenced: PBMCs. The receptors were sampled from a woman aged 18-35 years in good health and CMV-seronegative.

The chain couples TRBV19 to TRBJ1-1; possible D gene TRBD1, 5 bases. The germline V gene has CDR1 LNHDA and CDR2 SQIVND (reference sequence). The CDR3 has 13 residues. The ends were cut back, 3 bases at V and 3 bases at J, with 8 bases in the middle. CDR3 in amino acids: CASSMVGDTEAFF. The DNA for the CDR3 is TGTGCCAGTAGTATGGTAGGGGACACTGAAGCTTTCTTT. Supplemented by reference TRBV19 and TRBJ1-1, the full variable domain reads DGGITQSPKYLFRKEGQNVTLSCEQNLNHDAMYWYRQDPGQGLRLIYYSQIVNDFQKGDIAEGYSVSREKKESFPLTVTSAQKNPTAFYLCASSMVGDTEAFFGQGTRLTVV.

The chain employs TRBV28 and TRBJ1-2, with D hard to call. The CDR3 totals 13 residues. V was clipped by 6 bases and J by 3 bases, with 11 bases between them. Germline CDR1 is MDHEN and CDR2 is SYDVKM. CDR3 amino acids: CASRPGIDYGYTF. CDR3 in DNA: TGTGCCAGCAGACCCGGGATAGACTATGGCTACACCTTC.

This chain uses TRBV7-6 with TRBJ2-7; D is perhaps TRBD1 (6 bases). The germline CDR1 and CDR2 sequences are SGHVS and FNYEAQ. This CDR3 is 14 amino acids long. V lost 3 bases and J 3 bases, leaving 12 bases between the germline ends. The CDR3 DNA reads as TGTGCCAGCAGCTTCCCTCAGGACAGCTACGAGCAGTACTTC. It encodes CASSFPQDSYEQYF.

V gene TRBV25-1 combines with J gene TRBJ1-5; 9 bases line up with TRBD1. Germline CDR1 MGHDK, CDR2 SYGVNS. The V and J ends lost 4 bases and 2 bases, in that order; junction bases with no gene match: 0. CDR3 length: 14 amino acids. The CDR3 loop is CASSGTGGNQPQHF. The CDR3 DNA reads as TGTGCCAGCAGTGGGACAGGGGGCAATCAGCCCCAGCATTTT.

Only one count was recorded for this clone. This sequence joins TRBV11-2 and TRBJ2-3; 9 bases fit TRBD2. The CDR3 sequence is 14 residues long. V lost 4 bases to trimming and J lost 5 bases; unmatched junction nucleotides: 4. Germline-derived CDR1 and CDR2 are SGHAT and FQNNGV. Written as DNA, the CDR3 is TGTGCCAGCAGCTCAGGACTAGCGCGAGATACGCAGTATTTT. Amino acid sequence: CASSSGLARDTQYF.

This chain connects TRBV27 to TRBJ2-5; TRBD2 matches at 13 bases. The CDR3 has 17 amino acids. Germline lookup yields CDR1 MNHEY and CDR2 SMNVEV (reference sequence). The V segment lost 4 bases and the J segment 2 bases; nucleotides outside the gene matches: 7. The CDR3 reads CASSSIGLAGVQETQYF. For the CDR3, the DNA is TGTGCCAGCAGTTCCATAGGACTAGCGGGGGTTCAAGAGACCCAGTACTTC.

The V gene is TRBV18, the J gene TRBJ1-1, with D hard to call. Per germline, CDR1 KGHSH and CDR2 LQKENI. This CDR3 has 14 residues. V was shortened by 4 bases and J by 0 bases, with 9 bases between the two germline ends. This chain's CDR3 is CASSRSRVNTEAFF. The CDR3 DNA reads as TGTGCCAGCTCACGGTCCCGGGTGAACACTGAAGCTTTCTTT. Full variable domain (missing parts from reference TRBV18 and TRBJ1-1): NAGVMQNPRHLVRRRGQEARLRCSPMKGHSHVYWYRQLPEEGLKFMVYLQKENIIDESGMPKERFSAEFPKEGPSILRIQQVVRGDSAAYFCASSRSRVNTEAFFGQGTRLTVV.

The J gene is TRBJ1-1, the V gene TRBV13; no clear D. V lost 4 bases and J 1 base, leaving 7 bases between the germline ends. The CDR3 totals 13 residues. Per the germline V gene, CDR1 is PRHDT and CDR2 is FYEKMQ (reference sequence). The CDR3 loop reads CASSSVRNTEAFF. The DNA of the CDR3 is TGTGCCAGCAGCTCCGTCAGGAACACTGAAGCTTTCTTT.

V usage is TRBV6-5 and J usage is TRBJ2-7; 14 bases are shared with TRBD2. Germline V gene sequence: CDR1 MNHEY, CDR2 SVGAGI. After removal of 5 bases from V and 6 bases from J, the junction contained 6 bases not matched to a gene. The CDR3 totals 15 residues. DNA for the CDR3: TGTGCCAGCAGTCCCGGGACTAGCGGGAGAACCGAGCAGTACTTC. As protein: CASSPGTSGRTEQYF.

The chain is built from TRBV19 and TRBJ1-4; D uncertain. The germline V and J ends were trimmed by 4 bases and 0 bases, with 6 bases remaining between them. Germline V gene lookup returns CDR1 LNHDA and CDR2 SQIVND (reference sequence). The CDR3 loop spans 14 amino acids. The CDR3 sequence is CASSRSATNEKLFF. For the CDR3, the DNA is TGTGCCAGTAGTAGGAGTGCAACTAATGAAAAACTGTTTTTT.

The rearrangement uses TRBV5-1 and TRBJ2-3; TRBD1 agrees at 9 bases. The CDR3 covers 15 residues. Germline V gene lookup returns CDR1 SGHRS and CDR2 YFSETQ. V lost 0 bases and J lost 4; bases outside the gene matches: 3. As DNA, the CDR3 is TGCGCCAGCAGCTTGGGACAGGGGGGCTCAGATACGCAGTATTTT. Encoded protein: CASSLGQGGSDTQYF.

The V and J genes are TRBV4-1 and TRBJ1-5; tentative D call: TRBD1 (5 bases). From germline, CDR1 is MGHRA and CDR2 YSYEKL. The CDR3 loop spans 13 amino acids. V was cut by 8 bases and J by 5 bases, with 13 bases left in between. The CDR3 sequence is CASHGGGDQPQHF. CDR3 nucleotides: TGCGCCAGCCATGGGGGGGGTGATCAGCCCCAGCATTTT.

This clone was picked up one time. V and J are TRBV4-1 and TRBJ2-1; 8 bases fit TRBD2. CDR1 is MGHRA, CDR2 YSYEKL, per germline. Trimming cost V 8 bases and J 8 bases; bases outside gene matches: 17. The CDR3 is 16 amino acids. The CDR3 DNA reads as TGCGCCAGCGGGGGCGGGGGGCGGGAGGCCCGCCATGAGCAGTTCTTC. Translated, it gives CASGGGGREARHEQFF.

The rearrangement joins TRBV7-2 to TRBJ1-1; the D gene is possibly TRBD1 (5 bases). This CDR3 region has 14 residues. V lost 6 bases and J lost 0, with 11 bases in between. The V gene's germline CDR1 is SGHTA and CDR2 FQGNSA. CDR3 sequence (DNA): TGTGCCAGCAGGCGGGGGTACATGAACACTGAAGCTTTCTTT. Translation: CASRRGYMNTEAFF.

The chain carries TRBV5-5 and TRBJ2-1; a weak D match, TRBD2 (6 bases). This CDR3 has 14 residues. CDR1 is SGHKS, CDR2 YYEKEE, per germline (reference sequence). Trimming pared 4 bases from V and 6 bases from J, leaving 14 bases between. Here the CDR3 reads CASSPGTYVNEQFF. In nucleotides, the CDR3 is TGTGCCAGCAGCCCCGGGACTTATGTCAATGAGCAGTTCTTC.

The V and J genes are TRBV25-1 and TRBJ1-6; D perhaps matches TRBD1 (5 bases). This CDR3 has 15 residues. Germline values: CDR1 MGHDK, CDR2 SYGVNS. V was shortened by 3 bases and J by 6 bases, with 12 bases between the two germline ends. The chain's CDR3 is CASSELRQSNSPLHF. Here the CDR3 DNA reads TGTGCCAGCAGTGAGCTACGACAGTCTAATTCACCCCTCCACTTT.

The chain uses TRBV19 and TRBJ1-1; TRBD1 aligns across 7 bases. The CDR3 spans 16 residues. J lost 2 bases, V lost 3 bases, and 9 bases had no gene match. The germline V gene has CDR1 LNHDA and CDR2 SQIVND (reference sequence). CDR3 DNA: TGTGCCAGTAGTATTCTCCGAGGAGGGGGCAACACTGAAGCTTTCTTT. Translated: CASSILRGGGNTEAFF.

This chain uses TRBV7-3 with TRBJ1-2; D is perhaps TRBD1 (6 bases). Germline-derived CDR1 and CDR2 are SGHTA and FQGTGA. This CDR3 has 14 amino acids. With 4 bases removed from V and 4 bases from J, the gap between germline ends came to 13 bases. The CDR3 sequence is CASSSDSRGYGYTF. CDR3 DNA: TGTGCCAGCAGCTCTGACTCCAGGGGCTATGGCTACACCTTC.

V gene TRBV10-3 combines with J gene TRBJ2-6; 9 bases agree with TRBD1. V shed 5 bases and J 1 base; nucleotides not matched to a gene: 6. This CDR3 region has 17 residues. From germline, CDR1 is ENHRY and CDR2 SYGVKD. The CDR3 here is CAISWDRALSGANVLTF. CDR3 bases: TGTGCCATCAGTTGGGACAGGGCCCTTTCTGGGGCCAACGTCCTGACTTTC.

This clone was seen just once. CDR3 sequence: CASSRGGGSTEAFF. The DNA of the CDR3 is TGTGCCAGCAGCCGAGGAGGGGGCAGTACTGAAGCTTTCTTT. The V gene is TRBV11-1, the J gene TRBJ1-1, with 7 bases fitting TRBD1. Trimming at V came to 5 bases and at J to 5 bases, leaving 8 bases not matched to a gene. This CDR3 is built from 14 residues. The germline V gene encodes CDR1 SGHAT and CDR2 FQDESV (reference sequence).

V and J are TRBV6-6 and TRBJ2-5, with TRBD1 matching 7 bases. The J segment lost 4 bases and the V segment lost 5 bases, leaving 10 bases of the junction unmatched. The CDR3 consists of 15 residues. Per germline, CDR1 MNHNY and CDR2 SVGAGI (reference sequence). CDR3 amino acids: CASSPPGQLGETQYF. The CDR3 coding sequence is TGTGCCAGCAGTCCCCCGGGACAGTTGGGAGAGACCCAGTACTTC.

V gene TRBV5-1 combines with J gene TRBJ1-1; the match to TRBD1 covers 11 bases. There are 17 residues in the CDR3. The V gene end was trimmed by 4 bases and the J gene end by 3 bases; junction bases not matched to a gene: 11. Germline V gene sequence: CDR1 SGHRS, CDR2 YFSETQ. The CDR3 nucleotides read TGCGCCAGCAGCCCCGGACAGGGGGCAAGTCAATACACTGAAGCTTTCTTT. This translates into CASSPGQGASQYTEAFF.

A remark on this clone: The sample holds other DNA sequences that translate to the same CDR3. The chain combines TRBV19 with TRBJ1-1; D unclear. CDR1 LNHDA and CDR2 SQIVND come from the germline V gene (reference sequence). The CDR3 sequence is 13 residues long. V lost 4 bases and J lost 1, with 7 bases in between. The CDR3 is CASSTSGNTEAFF. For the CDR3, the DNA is TGTGCCAGTAGTACCTCAGGGAACACTGAAGCTTTCTTT.

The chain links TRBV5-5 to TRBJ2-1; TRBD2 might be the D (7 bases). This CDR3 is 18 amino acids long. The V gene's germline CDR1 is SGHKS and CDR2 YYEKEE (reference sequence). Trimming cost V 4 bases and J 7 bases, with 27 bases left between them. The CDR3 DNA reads TGTGCCAGCAGCCCACAGGGCGGGAGCGTACGACCGGGGAATGAGCAGTTCTTC. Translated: CASSPQGGSVRPGNEQFF.

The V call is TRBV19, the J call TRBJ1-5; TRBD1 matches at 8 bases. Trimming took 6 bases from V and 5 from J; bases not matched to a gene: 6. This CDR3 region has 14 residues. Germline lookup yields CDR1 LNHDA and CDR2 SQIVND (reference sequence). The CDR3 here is CASSGQGFDQPQHF. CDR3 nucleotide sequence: TGTGCCAGTAGCGGACAGGGTTTTGATCAGCCCCAGCATTTT.

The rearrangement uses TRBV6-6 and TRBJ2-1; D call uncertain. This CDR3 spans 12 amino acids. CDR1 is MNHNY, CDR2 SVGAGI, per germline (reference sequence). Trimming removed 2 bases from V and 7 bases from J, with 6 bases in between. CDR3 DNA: TGTGCCAGCAGTTACAGAGCTAATGAGCAGTTCTTC. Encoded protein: CASSYRANEQFF.

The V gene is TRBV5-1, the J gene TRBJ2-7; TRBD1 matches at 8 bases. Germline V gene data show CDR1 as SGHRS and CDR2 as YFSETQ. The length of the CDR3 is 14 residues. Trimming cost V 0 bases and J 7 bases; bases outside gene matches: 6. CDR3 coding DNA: TGCGCCAGCAGCTTGGGACAGGGGCTCCGAGAGCAGTACTTC. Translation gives CASSLGQGLREQYF.